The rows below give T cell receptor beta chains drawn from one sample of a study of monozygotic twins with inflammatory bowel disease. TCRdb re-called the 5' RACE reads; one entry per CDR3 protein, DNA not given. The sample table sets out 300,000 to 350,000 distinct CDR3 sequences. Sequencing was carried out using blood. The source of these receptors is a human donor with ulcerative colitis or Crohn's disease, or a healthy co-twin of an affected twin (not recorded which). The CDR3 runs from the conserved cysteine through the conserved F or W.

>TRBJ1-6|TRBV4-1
CASSQIGGLSNSPLHF
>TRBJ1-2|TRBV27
CASSAGARYGYTF
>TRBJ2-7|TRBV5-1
CASSLAPQVGYEQYF
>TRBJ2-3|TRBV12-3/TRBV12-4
CASSLLARTDTQYF
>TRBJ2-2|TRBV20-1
CQTRLVTGELFF
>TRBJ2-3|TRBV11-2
CASGSDRGDPSTDTQYF
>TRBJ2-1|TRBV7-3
CASSLKGTILYNEQFF
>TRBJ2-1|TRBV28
CASGETRNEQFF
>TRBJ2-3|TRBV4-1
CASSQGTSGPTDTQYF
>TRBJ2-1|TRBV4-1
CASSQEGGQGALNEQFF
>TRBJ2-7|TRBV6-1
CATLHRASYEQYF
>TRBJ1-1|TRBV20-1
CSARDPGGAGTEAFF
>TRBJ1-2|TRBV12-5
CASGLSEGIYGYTF
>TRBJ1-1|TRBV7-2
CASSLAPFTEAFF
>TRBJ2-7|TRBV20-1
CSARARQRTGGMWEQYF
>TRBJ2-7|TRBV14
CASSQVAGAYEQYF
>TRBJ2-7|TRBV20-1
CSGLGTSGIEQYF
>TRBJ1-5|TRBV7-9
CASSLEGLHNQPQHF
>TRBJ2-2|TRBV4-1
CASSATRLAGGNTGELFF
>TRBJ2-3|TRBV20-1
CSANPRADTQYF
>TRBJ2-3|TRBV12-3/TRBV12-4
CASSPPLPDTQYF
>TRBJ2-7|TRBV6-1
CASSLSDSRDEQYF
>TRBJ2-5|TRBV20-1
CSASRTETQYF
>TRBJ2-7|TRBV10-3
CAISESTSGRYEQYF
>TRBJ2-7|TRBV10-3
CAIQSGESSYEQYF
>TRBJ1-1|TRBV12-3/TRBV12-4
CASSLDSMNTEAFF
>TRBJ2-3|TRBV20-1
CSARLAGGVLDTQYF
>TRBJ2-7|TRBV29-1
CSVGRSLSYEQYF
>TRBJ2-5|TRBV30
CAWSRDKSYQETQYF
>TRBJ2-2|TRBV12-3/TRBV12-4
CASTLSIDRPGGELFF
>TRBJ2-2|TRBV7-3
CASSQNWILNTGELFF
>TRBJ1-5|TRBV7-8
CASSPPDGLYQPQHF
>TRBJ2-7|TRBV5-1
CASSFMKSRATTYEQYF
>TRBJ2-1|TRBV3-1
CASSVLAGGNNGQFF
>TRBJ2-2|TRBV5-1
CASSLVVRTNTGELFF
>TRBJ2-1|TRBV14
CASSPQGYEQFF
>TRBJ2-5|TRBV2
CASTTLGEMETQYF
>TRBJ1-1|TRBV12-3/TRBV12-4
CASSFRLNTEAFF
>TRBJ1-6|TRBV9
CASSATGRGNSPLHF
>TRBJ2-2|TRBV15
CATSPEARGGGELFF
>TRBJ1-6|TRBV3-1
CASSLGQGTSPLHF
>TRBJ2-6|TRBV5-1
CASSSGTSGFSGANVLTF
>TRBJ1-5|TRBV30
CAWSVMGQPQHF
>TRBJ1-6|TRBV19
CASNPGAYYNSPLHF
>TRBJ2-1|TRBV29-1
CSGYPSGQLRNEQFF
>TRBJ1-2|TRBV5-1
CASTTDRGSNYGYTF
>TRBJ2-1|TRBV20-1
CKGGRAAYNEQFF
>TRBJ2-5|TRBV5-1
CASSPRGWETQYF
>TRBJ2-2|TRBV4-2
CASKLAGGFGELFF